This record concerns one T cell receptor beta chain sequence. TCRdb's copy holds only in-frame clones and misses some; the assay was immunoSEQ multiplex PCR. Of fewer than 250,000 clones in the sample, roughly 88% are singletons; the top ten hold around 3.7%. The data are from a study of blood T cell repertoires in COVID-19. As for the study in general: T cells, B-cell-depleted T cells, or PBMCs provided the cDNA or gDNA that served as material.

This CDR3 spans 16 amino acids. Germline V CDR1 and CDR2: SGHRS, YFSETQ. Trimming removed 0 bases at V and 4 bases at J, with 17 bases between. Researchers sorted participants into cohorts using their self-reported clinical history. Sample: PBMCs or T cells enriched from blood (not recorded which). V gene TRBV5-1 combines with J gene TRBJ2-7; D is possibly TRBD2 (7 bases). This receptor was taken from a woman aged 25 to 39 who had been exposed to COVID-19. The DNA for the CDR3 is TGCGCCAGCAGCTTGGTTCGGGGGGCGCTTAGTTACGAGCAGTACTTC. This sequence encodes CASSLVRGALSYEQYF.